What follows are 26 T cell receptor beta chains derived from one specimen sequenced in a study of human T cells and chemical hapten exposure. TCRdb re-called the RACE reads through MiXCR, storing one row per CDR3 protein. The data hold about 50,000 distinct CDR3 sequences, with 8.5% to 10% observed a single time. Time point noted: patch test 2, 6 weeks after DPC sensitization. Stated treatment: therapeutic diphenylcyclopropenone sensitization with weekly scalp DPC. The specimen was whole blood, collected in connection with sensitization to the hapten diphenylcyclopropenone (DPC). The receptors shown here come from a woman between 45 and 65 years old with alopecia areata. Some clones in this sample may be carry-over from other donors' samples.

The sample holds a few counts of this clonotype. In DNA, the CDR3 is TGCGCCAGCAGGGAGACTAGCGGCTTCACAGATACGCAGTATTTT. Encoded protein: CASRETSGFTDTQYF. The rearrangement uses TRBV10-2 and TRBJ2-3; the match to TRBD2 covers 9 bases. This CDR3 has 15 residues. Germline-derived CDR1 and CDR2 are WSHSY and SAAADI. V lost 6 bases, J lost 2 bases, and 6 bases stayed unmatched.

The sample holds a few counts of this clonotype. This rearrangement joins TRBV7-8 to TRBJ1-6; D is uncertain. CDR1 is SGHVS, CDR2 FQNEAQ, per germline. The CDR3 extends over 12 amino acids. Trimming shortened V by 1 base and J by 15 bases, and 10 bases separated the two germline ends. The CDR3 reads CASSLDGTLLHF. CDR3 nucleotide sequence: TGTGCCAGCAGCTTAGACGGTACACTCCTCCACTTT.

The rearrangement links TRBV9 to TRBJ2-1; D is possibly TRBD2 (5 bases). Germline CDR1 and CDR2: SGDLS and YYNGEE. CDR3 length: 14 residues. Trimming removed 7 bases at V and 2 bases at J, with 13 bases between. Here the CDR3 reads CASAGEPTYNEQFF. CDR3 nucleotides: TGTGCCAGCGCCGGGGAGCCGACCTACAATGAGCAGTTCTTC.

In this sample, this clonotype turned up many times. This chain uses TRBV4-2 with TRBJ2-3; 12 bases fit TRBD2. The germline CDR1 and CDR2 sequences are LGHNA and YNFKEQ. Trimming cost V 1 base and J 2 bases; bases outside gene matches: 1. This CDR3 has 16 residues. This CDR3 is CASSQGTSGDTDTQYF. In DNA form, the CDR3 reads TGTGCCAGCAGCCAAGGGACTAGCGGGGACACAGATACGCAGTATTTT.

V gene TRBV6-6 combines with J gene TRBJ1-2; D call uncertain. CDR1 is MNHNY and CDR2 is SVGAGI in the germline V gene (reference sequence). The CDR3 has 11 residues. Trimming left V 6 bases short and J 5 bases short, with 7 bases between. DNA of the CDR3: TGTGCCAGCAGGAATAGTTATGGCTACACCTTC. This encodes CASRNSYGYTF.

This clonotype has more than one count but fewer than ten. This sequence joins TRBV7-9 and TRBJ2-7; 7 nucleotides match TRBD1. J gave up 4 bases and V 5 bases, and 8 bases lay outside the gene matches. CDR1 is SEHNR and CDR2 is FQNEAQ in the germline V gene (reference sequence). The CDR3 extends over 14 amino acids. CDR3 nucleotide sequence: TGTGCCAGCAGCCCCGAGGGGGCTTTTTACGAGCAGTACTTC. Residues: CASSPEGAFYEQYF.

There are a few counts of this clonotype. The chain uses TRBV20-1 and TRBJ1-1; 7 bases are a match to TRBD1. The length of the CDR3 is 11 residues. Germline V gene data show CDR1 as DFQATT and CDR2 as SNEGSKA (reference sequence). V lost 6 bases and J lost 3; bases outside the gene matches: 1. The DNA of the CDR3 is TGCAGTGCAGACAGGGACACTGAAGCTTTCTTT. Its translation is CSADRDTEAFF.

This clonotype occurred a few times. The J gene is TRBJ2-7, the V gene TRBV4-2, with D perhaps TRBD2 (5 bases). Trimming took off 0 bases at V and 1 base at J, with 19 bases between the two ends. The CDR3 is 18 amino acids. Germline V gene lookup returns CDR1 LGHNA and CDR2 YNFKEQ. CDR3 sequence (DNA): TGTGCCAGCAGCCAAGATAACAATAAGCGAAGGGAGTCCTACGAGCAGTACTTC. Protein sequence: CASSQDNNKRRESYEQYF.

This clonotype was counted ten times or more. This chain connects TRBV15 to TRBJ2-5; the match to TRBD2 covers 13 bases. CDR3 size: 17 residues. Per germline, CDR1 LNHNV and CDR2 YYDKDF (reference sequence). V trimming: 1 base; J trimming: 1 base; junction bases outside the gene matches: 3. The CDR3 reads CATSRGGLAGAQETQYF. The DNA of the CDR3 is TGTGCCACCAGCAGAGGAGGACTAGCGGGGGCCCAAGAGACCCAGTACTTC.

This clonotype was observed a handful of times. The rearrangement links TRBV6-2 or TRBV6-3 to TRBJ1-2; D gene ambiguous. The V gene lost 8 bases and the J gene lost 3 bases, with 13 bases spanning the gap. This CDR3 has 13 residues. The germline gives CDR1 MNHEY, CDR2 SVGEGT. CDR3 nucleotide sequence: TGTGCCAGCGGAGCAAGGGAGGACTATGGCTACACCTTC. It specifies CASGAREDYGYTF.

This clonotype has just a few counts. In DNA form, the CDR3 reads TGTGCCAGCAGCTTAGAAGGGGGAGGACGCGAAAAACTGTTTTTT. It specifies CASSLEGGGREKLFF. The V call is TRBV7-9, the J call TRBJ1-4, with a possible D match to TRBD1 (6 bases). Trimming left V 1 base short and J 8 bases short, with 14 bases between. Germline V gene data show CDR1 as SEHNR and CDR2 as FQNEAQ (reference sequence). The CDR3 consists of 15 residues.

This sequence joins TRBV18 and TRBJ1-3; D remains ambiguous. CDR1 KGHSH and CDR2 LQKENI come from the germline V gene. This CDR3 region has 16 residues. Trimming left V 6 bases short and J 0 bases short, with 15 bases between. CDR3 sequence reads: CASSLAGWSSGNTIYF. In DNA, the CDR3 is TGTGCCAGCTCCCTCGCAGGCTGGAGCTCTGGAAACACCATATATTTT.

This clonotype was detected only a few times. The rearrangement uses TRBV7-9 and TRBJ2-2, with 8 nucleotides matching TRBD1. V lost 6 bases and J lost 5; bases outside the gene matches: 14. This CDR3 contains 17 residues. Per germline, CDR1 SEHNR and CDR2 FQNEAQ (reference sequence). The CDR3 loop reads CASSPEVLTGVTGELFF. CDR3 coding DNA: TGTGCCAGCAGTCCTGAAGTATTGACAGGGGTGACCGGGGAGCTGTTTTTT. The entire variable domain, with the rest obtained from reference TRBV7-9 and TRBJ2-2, is as follows: DTGVSQNPRHKITKRGQNVTFRCDPISEHNRLYWYRQTLGQGPEFLTYFQNEAQLEKSRLLSDRFSAERPKGSFSTLEIQRTEQGDSAMYLCASSPEVLTGVTGELFFGEGSRLTVL.

V gene TRBV28 combines with J gene TRBJ2-6, with D maybe TRBD1 (6 bases). This CDR3 is built from 15 residues. V was cut by 5 bases and J by 0 bases, with 8 bases left in between. Germline V gene lookup returns CDR1 MDHEN and CDR2 SYDVKM. CDR3 loop: CASSRQDSGANVLTF. In nucleotides, the CDR3 is TGTGCCAGCAGTAGACAGGACTCTGGGGCCAACGTCCTGACTTTC.

This clonotype was picked up a small number of times. The gene calls are TRBV5-1 and TRBJ2-2, with D unclear. Germline-derived CDR1 and CDR2 are SGHRS and YFSETQ. This CDR3 region has 15 residues. The V end lost 0 bases, the J end lost 0 bases, and 6 bases lay between the germline ends. The DNA of the CDR3 is TGCGCCAGCAGCTTGGTGTCTTCGAACACCGGGGAGCTGTTTTTT. It codes for CASSLVSSNTGELFF.

This clonotype was seen more than once but under ten times. V gene TRBV21-1 combines with J gene TRBJ2-5. TRBV21-1 is a pseudogene locus. This CDR3 spans 17 amino acids. CDR3 sequence (DNA): TGTGCCAGCAGCAAAGATGGTAGAAGTGCCTCTCAATGGACCCAGTACTTC. Its translation: CASSKDGRSASQWTQYF.

This clonotype was counted at least ten times. The rearrangement joins TRBV6-2 or TRBV6-3 to TRBJ2-7; D may be TRBD1 (6 bases). Trimming took off 4 bases at V and 6 bases at J, with 13 bases between the two ends. The CDR3 has 13 residues. CDR1 and CDR2 (germline): MNHEY, SVGEGT. The CDR3 spells CASSFTTGVEQYF. In nucleotides, the CDR3 is TGTGCCAGCAGTTTCACGACAGGAGTCGAGCAGTACTTC.

Ten or more counts support this clonotype. The genes are TRBV18 and TRBJ2-2; D is ambiguous. The CDR3 is made up of 16 amino acids. Trimming cost V 3 bases and J 0 bases, with 11 bases left between them. From germline, CDR1 is KGHSH and CDR2 LQKENI. For the CDR3, the DNA is TGTGCCAGCTCACCGCGAGTCCTCTCGAACACCGGGGAGCTGTTTTTT. It translates to CASSPRVLSNTGELFF.

The gene calls are TRBV16 and TRBJ1-2, with D possibly TRBD1 on 5 matching bases. The V end lost 1 base, the J end lost 4 bases, and 7 bases lay between the germline ends. The CDR3 is 13 residues long. The germline V gene has CDR1 KGHSY and CDR2 FQNENV. CDR3 sequence (DNA): TGTGCCAGCAGCCAATTGGACACCTATGGCTACACCTTC. It translates to CASSQLDTYGYTF.

Only a few counts were recorded for this clonotype. DNA for the CDR3: TGTGCCAGCAGCGCTCCCGGGACAGATACCTACGAGCAGTACTTC. Translation: CASSAPGTDTYEQYF. The V call is TRBV7-8, the J call TRBJ2-7; the match to TRBD1 covers 7 bases. V lost 5 bases, J lost 2 bases, and 9 bases stayed unmatched. Germline values: CDR1 SGHVS, CDR2 FQNEAQ. The length of the CDR3 is 15 residues.

CDR3 residues: CASSEQQGQMDEKLFF. The CDR3 coding sequence is TGCGCCAGCAGTGAGCAACAGGGGCAAATGGATGAAAAACTGTTTTTT. This chain uses TRBV10-1 with TRBJ1-4, with 7 bases lining up with TRBD1. The trim removed 2 bases at V and 6 bases at J, leaving 9 bases unmatched. Germline loops: CDR1 WNHNN, CDR2 SYGVQD (reference sequence). This CDR3 comprises 16 residues.

This clonotype was seen ten or more times. The chain has TRBV27 and TRBJ1-6; TRBD1 matches at 7 bases. V lost 1 base and J lost 6; bases outside the gene matches: 6. The CDR3 has 16 amino acids. Germline CDR1 and CDR2: MNHEY and SMNVEV (reference sequence). CDR3 residues: CASSLYDRVSNSPLHF. In DNA form, the CDR3 reads TGTGCCAGCAGTTTATACGACAGGGTTTCTAATTCACCCCTCCACTTT.

The rearrangement links TRBV7-9 to TRBJ1-1, with no clear D. The CDR3 runs to 11 residues. Between the trimmed V and J ends, which lost 4 bases and 4 bases, there was a span of 4 bases. Germline V gives CDR1 SEHNR, CDR2 FQNEAQ (reference sequence). The CDR3 here is CASSWGTEAFF. The CDR3 DNA reads as TGTGCCAGCAGCTGGGGCACTGAAGCTTTCTTT.

CDR3 protein: CATSRRQANQPQHF. The CDR3, as DNA: TGTGCCACCAGCAGGAGACAGGCCAATCAGCCCCAGCATTTT. This chain connects TRBV15 to TRBJ1-5, with D perhaps matching TRBD1 (6 bases). Germline values: CDR1 LNHNV, CDR2 YYDKDF (reference sequence). CDR3 length equals 14 residues. V gave up 3 bases and J gave up 3 bases, with 9 bases separating them.

V usage is TRBV7-2 and J usage is TRBJ2-3, with 9 bases aligning to TRBD2. The CDR3 sequence is 14 residues long. Trimming at V came to 3 bases and at J to 14 bases, leaving 12 bases not matched to a gene. CDR1 and CDR2 from the germline V gene are SGHTA and FQGNSA. The CDR3 bases are TGTGCCAGCAGCTTCTCCAAGCGGGGGGCCATCTGGTATTTT. Protein: CASSFSKRGAIWYF.

This clonotype was seen more than once but under ten times. This chain links TRBV29-1 with TRBJ2-1, with TRBD2 as a possible D gene (6 bases). CDR1 is SQVTM and CDR2 is ANQGSEA in the germline V gene. This CDR3 has 11 residues. CDR3 bases: TGCGGAGGGACCCGCCGCAATGAGCAGTTCTTC. Translated, it gives CGGTRRNEQFF.